Following are 5 T cell receptor beta chains from one sample sequenced in a study of cytomegalovirus exposure and HLA in healthy donors. Only in-frame clones appear in the TCRdb table, and some are missing; sequencing was by immunoSEQ multiplex PCR. The repertoire holds 120,000 to 150,000 clones, with roughly nine tenths as singletons. What was sequenced was PBMCs. These receptors were collected from a man younger than 35 in good health and CMV-seronegative.

V usage is TRBV5-4 and J usage is TRBJ2-3, with TRBD2 matching 13 bases. CDR1 and CDR2 (germline): SGHNT, YYREEE (reference sequence). There are 17 residues in the CDR3. After removal of 4 bases from V and 2 bases from J, the junction contained 7 bases not matched to a gene. The DNA of the CDR3 is TGTGCCAGCAGCCAAATGGGACTAGCGGGGACCACAGATACGCAGTATTTT. Translated, it gives CASSQMGLAGTTDTQYF.

The chain has TRBV19 and TRBJ2-3, with TRBD1 matching over 8 bases. Trimming took 4 bases from V and 11 from J; bases not matched to a gene: 5. This CDR3 has 12 residues. The V gene's germline CDR1 is LNHDA and CDR2 SQIVND (reference sequence). The CDR3, as DNA: TGTGCCAGTAGTACGGACAGGGTCGGGCAGTATTTT. It encodes CASSTDRVGQYF.

Written as DNA, the CDR3 is TGTGCCTGGTCCCACGCCGGTTACGAGCAGTACTTC. Residues: CAWSHAGYEQYF. The chain couples TRBV30 to TRBJ2-7, with D uncertain. CDR1 GTSNPN and CDR2 SVGIG come from the germline V gene (reference sequence). The V end was cut by 5 bases, the J end by 4 bases, with 12 bases between. The CDR3 is made up of 12 amino acids.

Details on this clone: In the same sample, other DNA sequences code for this CDR3. V and J are TRBV5-1 and TRBJ1-1; D is unclear. Germline CDR1 is SGHRS and CDR2 is YFSETQ. CDR3 size: 14 residues. With 0 bases removed from V and 1 base from J, the gap between germline ends came to 7 bases. CDR3 residues: CASSLAPGNTEAFF. CDR3 bases: TGCGCCAGCAGCTTGGCCCCGGGGAACACTGAAGCTTTCTTT. The variable domain in full, with the rest retrieved from reference TRBV5-1 and TRBJ1-1, is KAGVTQTPRYLIKTRGQQVTLSCSPISGHRSVSWYQQTPGQGLQFLFEYFSETQRNKGNFPGRFSGRQFSNSRSEMNVSTLELGDSALYLCASSLAPGNTEAFFGQGTRLTVV.

A few counts support this clone. The chain has TRBV6-1 and TRBJ1-5; D is possibly TRBD1 (6 bases). The V and J ends lost 4 bases and 6 bases respectively, with 7 bases between them. The CDR3 has 12 residues. Looked up from germline, CDR1 is MNHNS and CDR2 is SASEGT. The CDR3 here is CASSGGGQPQHF. The DNA of the CDR3 is TGTGCCAGCAGTGGAGGGGGTCAGCCCCAGCATTTT.